This T cell receptor (beta chain) is drawn from a study of identical twins (dated by TCRdb to 2015 to 2016). A note on the overall study: TCR alpha and beta repertoires from monozygotic twins, unrelated adults of various ages and cord blood were deep-sequenced to test whether fetal clonotypes persist. To rule out contamination, the twin experiments were replicated at different times with different library preparation protocols. What the study reported, not specific to this receptor: A weaker excess of twin sharing was found in beta out-of-frame sequences because the signal-to-noise ratio was lowered by fewer shared sequences. In monozygotic twins, out-of-frame TCR alpha sharing was systematically underestimated by recombination models, although the models agreed with sharing between unrelated individuals. Compared with coincidental sharing between unrelated individuals, an excess of low generation-probability sequences was observed among out-of-frame TCR alpha sequences shared between twins. Fewer insertions were carried by abundant cord blood beta clonotypes, a similar but weaker trend appeared in young adult naive repertoires, and no such trend appeared in memory repertoires. Invariant T cells such as MAIT and iNKT could partly confound zero-insertion analyses, though diverse VJ usage argued against this for most clonotypes. Because the same donors could not be followed over many years, conclusions were based on cross-sectional statistical analysis.

The CDR3, cysteine through phenylalanine, is 12 amino acids long. Of all the DNA, just the CDR3 is kept, 36 bases in frame from base 1. CDR1 and CDR2 were assigned from the germline V gene as SQVTM and ANQGSEA. V and J lose 5 bases and 1 base, and a span of 6 bases separates them. This clonotype has at least ten counts. The antigen this receptor binds is unknown. Base qualities are not provided; no much larger clone lies one nucleotide away. To prepare the library, 5' RACE was applied. Sequencing relied on an Illumina HiSeq 2000. A universal primer binding site was added through template switching, and the final cDNA carried a unique molecular identifier so that TCR cDNA molecules could be counted accurately. Specific primers in the conserved constant-segment region were used to synthesize first-strand cDNA for TCR alpha and beta chains. Each cDNA library was double barcoded, with a SMART-Mk sample barcode plus Illumina barcodes, to control for contamination. TruSeq adapter sequences along with Illumina sample barcodes were introduced in two successive PCR steps. Sequencing of the TCR alpha and beta cDNA libraries was done on the Illumina HiSeq platform using custom primers. Per the source publication's procedure: Raw reads were processed with MiGEC to extract unique molecular identifiers, and MiXCR was used to determine CDR3 positions. For each individual, recombination models were inferred using an EM algorithm with the repgenHMM and IGoR tools. Shared clonotype analysis was performed with the tcR package in R, normalizing sharing by the product of cloneset sizes. To study raw recombination free of thymic and clonal selection effects, out-of-frame nonproductive sequences were analyzed. TCRdb reworked the public reads: Q25 trimming with fastp, MiXCR clone assembly, productive beta chains retained. A single entry per CDR3 protein holds the most common genes and DNA from its merged rows. V and J calls and clone size were set by TCRdb, not the authors. The sample records under 800,000 distinct CDR3 sequences, around 20% of which are singletons. The ten largest clones take up roughly 4% of the sample.

Every donor in the study was a healthy Caucasian. Three pairs of female monozygotic twins, all aged about 18 to 30 years, made up the twin cohort. Peripheral blood mononuclear cells were the source from which RNA for the TCR libraries was isolated. These data are also associated with another study on T cells expressing NK-cell markers. From the second report: About 8 donors provided sorted CD3+CD56+NKG2C+, CD3+CD56+NKG2C- and CD3+CD56-NKG2C+ T-cell subsets, whose TCR beta-chain repertoires were profiled. Among the eight sequenced donors, seven were HCMV-seropositive and one was HCMV-seronegative. In several experiments an anti-gammadeltaTCR antibody was added to restrict sorting to alphabetaTCR-expressing T cells. For over five donors, the dominant CD3+CD56+NKG2C+ clonotypes were among the top 10 CD8+ clonotypes and accounted for roughly 1.0-7.5% of CD8+ T cells. Those dominant clonotypes were again the most abundant among CD3+CD56-NKG2C+ cells in a handful of donors, at about 28.3-65%. Whether the expanded NKG2C-expressing T cell clones were specific for HCMV antigens was left unclear. The study sequenced eight donors, all healthy volunteers chosen at random: three men and five women. HCMV-specific IgG was detected in serum with a commercial ELISA kit to determine HCMV serostatus. For several donors, bulk peripheral blood T-cell repertoires were additionally sequenced from unsorted PBMC. MIGEC was used to demultiplex reads and group the reads by UMI, and MiTCR was used to assemble and quantify clonotypes. To exclude erroneous sequences, any TCR cDNA sequence not supported by at least two reads was discarded. Downstream repertoire analysis used the tcR package, and clonotypes were matched across fractions by CDR3 nucleotide sequence plus V segment. VDJmatch was used to annotate antigen specificity against VDJdb, with one amino acid substitution allowed in CDR3.

The specimen sequenced was PBMCs. The receptor's source is a woman aged 18-35 years in good health. The chain was built from TRBV29-1 and TRBJ1-5, with no confident D gene call. The DNA is as follows: TGCAGCGTTAGAAAGAGCAATCAGCCCCAGCATTTT. Its translation reads: CSVRKSNQPQHF.